Listed below are T cell receptor beta chains from one sample, sequenced in a study of shared clonotypes between healthy human individuals. TCRdb's table, derived via immunoSEQ multiplex PCR, lists solely in-frame clones and lacks some. In the table there are approximately 500,000 clones, approximately 81% of which are singletons. Material for sequencing was PBMCs. Receptor source: a woman between 40 and 50 years old in good health. Some clones in this sample may be carry-over from other donors' samples. The conserved cysteine and the conserved F or W are not part of the CDR3 here. Clone size is shown for a subset of rows, as once, few, many or a class of expanded clone.

cdr3_length: 14; clone_size: NA; j_call: TRBJ2-2; v_call: TRBV30; cdr3_aa: AWRDPRGFETGELF
cdr3_length: 12; clone_size: NA; j_call: TRBJ1-5; v_call: TRBV6-5; cdr3_aa: ASSYSGSNQPQH
cdr3_length: 16; clone_size: NA; j_call: TRBJ2-1; v_call: TRBV4-1; cdr3_aa: ASSSRQGQRSSYNEQF
cdr3_length: 13; clone_size: once; j_call: TRBJ2-2; v_call: TRBV10-3; cdr3_aa: AISESGTNTGELF
cdr3_length: 10; clone_size: NA; j_call: TRBJ1-2; v_call: TRBV30; cdr3_aa: AWSLHNYGYT
cdr3_length: 13; clone_size: NA; j_call: TRBJ2-3; v_call: TRBV19; cdr3_aa: ASRPTLTSTDTQY
cdr3_length: 14; clone_size: NA; j_call: TRBJ2-6; v_call: TRBV5-1; cdr3_aa: ASSFGGFSGANVLT
cdr3_length: 14; clone_size: NA; j_call: TRBJ2-3; v_call: TRBV7-3; cdr3_aa: ASSSGLAGVTDTQY
cdr3_length: 13; clone_size: NA; j_call: TRBJ2-7; v_call: TRBV2; cdr3_aa: ASSEKGPLSGEQY
cdr3_length: 11; clone_size: NA; j_call: TRBJ2-1; v_call: TRBV15; cdr3_aa: ATSLIGLHGQF
cdr3_length: 16; clone_size: NA; j_call: TRBJ2-3; v_call: TRBV4-3; cdr3_aa: ASSQALTGGLNPDTQY
cdr3_length: 14; clone_size: NA; j_call: TRBJ2-2; v_call: TRBV6-6; cdr3_aa: ASSYPGLPNTGELF